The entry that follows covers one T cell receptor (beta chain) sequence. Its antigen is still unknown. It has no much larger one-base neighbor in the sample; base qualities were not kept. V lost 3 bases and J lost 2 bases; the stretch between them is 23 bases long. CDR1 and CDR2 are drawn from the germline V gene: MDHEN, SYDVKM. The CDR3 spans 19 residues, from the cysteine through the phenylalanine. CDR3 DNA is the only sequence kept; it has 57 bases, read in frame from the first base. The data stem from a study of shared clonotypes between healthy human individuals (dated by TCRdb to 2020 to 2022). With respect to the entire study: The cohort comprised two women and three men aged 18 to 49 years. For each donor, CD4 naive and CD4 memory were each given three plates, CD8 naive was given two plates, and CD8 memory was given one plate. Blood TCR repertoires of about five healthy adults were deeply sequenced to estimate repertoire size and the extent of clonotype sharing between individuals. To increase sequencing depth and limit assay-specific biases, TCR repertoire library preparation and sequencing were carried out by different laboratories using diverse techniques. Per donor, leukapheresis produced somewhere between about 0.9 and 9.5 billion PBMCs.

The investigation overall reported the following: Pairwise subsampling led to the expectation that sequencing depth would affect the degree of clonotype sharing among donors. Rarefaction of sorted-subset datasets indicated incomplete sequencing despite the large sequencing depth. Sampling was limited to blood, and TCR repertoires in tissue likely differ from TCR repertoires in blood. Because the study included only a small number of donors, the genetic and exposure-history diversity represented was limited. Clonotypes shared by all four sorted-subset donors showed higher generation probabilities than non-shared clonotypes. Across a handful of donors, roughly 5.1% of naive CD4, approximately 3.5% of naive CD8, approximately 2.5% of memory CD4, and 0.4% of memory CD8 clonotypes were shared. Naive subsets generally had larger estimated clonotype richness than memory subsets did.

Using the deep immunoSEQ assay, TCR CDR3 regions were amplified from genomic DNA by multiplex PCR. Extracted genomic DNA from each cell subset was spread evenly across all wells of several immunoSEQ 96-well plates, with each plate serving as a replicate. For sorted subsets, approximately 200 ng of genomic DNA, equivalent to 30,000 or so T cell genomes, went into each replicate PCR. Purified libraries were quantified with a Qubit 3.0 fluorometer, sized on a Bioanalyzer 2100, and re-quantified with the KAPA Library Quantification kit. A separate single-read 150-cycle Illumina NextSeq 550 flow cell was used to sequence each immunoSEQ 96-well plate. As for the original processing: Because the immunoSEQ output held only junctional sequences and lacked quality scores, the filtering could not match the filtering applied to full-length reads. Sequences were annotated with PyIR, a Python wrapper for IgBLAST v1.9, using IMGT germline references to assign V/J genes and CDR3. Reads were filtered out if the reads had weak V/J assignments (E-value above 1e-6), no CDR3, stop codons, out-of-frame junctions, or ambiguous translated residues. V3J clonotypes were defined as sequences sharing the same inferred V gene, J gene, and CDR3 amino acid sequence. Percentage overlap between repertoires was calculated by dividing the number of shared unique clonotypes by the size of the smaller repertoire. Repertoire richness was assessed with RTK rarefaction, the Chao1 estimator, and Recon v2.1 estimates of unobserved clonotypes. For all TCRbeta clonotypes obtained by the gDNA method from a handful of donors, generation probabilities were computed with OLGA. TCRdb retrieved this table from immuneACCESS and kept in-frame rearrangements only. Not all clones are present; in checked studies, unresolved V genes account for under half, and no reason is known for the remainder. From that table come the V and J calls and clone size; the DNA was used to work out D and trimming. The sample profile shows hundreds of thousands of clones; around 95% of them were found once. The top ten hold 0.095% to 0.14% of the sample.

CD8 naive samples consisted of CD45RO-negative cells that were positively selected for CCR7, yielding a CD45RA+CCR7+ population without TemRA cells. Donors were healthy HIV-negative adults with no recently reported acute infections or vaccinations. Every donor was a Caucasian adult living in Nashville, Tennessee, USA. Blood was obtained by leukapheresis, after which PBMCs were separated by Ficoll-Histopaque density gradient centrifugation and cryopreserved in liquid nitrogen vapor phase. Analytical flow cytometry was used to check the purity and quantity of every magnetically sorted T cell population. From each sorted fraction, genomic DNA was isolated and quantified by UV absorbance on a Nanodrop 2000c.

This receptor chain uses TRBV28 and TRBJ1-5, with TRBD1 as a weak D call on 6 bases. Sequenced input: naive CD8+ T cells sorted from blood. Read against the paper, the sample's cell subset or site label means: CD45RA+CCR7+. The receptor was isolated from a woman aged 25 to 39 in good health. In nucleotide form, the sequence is TGTGCCAGCAGTTTGGAAATCGCGGGACAATTTTATGGCAATCAGCCCCAGCATTTT. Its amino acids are CASSLEIAGQFYGNQPQHF.